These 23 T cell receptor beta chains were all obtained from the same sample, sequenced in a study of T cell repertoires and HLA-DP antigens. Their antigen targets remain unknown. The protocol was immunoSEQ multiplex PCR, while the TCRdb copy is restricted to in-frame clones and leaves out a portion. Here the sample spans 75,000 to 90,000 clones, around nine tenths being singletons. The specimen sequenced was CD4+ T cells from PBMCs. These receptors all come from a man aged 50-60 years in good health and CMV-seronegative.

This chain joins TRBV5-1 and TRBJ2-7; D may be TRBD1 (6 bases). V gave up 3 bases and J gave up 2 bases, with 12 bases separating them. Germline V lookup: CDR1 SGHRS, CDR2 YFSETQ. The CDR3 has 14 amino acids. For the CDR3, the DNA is TGCGCCAGCAGCTCCGGACAGCAAGCCTACGAGCAGTACTTC. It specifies CASSSGQQAYEQYF.

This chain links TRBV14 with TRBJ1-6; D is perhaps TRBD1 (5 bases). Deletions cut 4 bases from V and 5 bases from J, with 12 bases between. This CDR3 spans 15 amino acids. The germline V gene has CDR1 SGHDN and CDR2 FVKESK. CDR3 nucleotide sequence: TGTGCCAGCAGCCCCAGTGACAGCCATAATTCACCCCTCCACTTT. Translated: CASSPSDSHNSPLHF.

The CDR3 protein is CASSQGSGESSYNEQFF. For the CDR3, the DNA is TGTGCCAGCAGCCAAGGAAGCGGCGAGAGCTCCTACAATGAGCAGTTCTTC. The V call is TRBV4-2, the J call TRBJ2-1, with D perhaps TRBD2 (5 bases). The germline gives CDR1 LGHNA, CDR2 YNFKEQ. This CDR3 spans 17 amino acids. With 1 base removed from V and 0 bases from J, the gap between germline ends came to 13 bases.

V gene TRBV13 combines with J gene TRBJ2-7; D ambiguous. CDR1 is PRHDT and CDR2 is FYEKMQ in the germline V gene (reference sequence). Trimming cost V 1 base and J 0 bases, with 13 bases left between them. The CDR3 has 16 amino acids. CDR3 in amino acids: CASSLEGPLDSYEQYF. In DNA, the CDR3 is TGTGCCAGCAGCTTAGAAGGACCGCTCGACTCCTACGAGCAGTACTTC.

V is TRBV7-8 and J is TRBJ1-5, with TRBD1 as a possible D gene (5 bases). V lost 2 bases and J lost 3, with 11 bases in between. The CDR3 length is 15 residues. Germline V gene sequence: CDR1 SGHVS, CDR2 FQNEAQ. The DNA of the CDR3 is TGTGCCAGCAGCTTATATGGGGCGGACAATCAGCCCCAGCATTTT. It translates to CASSLYGADNQPQHF.

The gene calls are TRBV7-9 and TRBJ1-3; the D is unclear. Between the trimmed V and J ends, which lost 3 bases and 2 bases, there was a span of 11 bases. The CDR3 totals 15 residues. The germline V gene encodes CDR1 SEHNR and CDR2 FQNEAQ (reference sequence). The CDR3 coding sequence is TGTGCCAGCAGCTTTGGAAGGGCCGCTGGAAACACCATATATTTT. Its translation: CASSFGRAAGNTIYF.

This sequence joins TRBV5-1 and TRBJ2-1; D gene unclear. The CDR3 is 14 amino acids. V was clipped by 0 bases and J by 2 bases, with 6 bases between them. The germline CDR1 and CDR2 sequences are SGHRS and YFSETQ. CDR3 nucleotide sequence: TGCGCCAGCAGCTTGGAACGGCCCTACAATGAGCAGTTCTTC. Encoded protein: CASSLERPYNEQFF.

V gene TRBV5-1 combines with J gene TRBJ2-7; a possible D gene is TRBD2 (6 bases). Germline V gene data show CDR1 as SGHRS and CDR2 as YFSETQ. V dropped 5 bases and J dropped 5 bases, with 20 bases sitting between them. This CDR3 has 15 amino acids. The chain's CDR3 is CASRLVGSLVDEQYF. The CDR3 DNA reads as TGCGCCAGCAGGCTAGTCGGGAGTCTCGTCGACGAGCAGTACTTC.

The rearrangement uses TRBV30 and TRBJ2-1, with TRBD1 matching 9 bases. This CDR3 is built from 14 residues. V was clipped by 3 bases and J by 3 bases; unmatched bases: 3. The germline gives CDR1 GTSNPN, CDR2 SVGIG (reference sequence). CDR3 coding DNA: TGTGCCTGGAGACAGGGGGCTAACTACAATGAGCAGTTCTTC. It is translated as CAWRQGANYNEQFF.

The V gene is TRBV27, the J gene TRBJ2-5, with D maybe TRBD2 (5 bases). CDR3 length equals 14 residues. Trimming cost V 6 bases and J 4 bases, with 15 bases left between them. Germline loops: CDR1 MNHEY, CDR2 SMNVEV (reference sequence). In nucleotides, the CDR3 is TGTGCCAGCAGCCAACAGCCACGGGGAGAGACCCAGTACTTC. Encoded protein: CASSQQPRGETQYF.

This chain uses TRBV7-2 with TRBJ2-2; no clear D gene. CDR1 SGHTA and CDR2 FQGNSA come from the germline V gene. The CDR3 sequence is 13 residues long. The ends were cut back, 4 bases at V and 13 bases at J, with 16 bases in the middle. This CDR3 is CASSSDSPIRLFF. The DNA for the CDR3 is TGTGCCAGCAGCTCCGATAGCCCTATCCGGCTGTTTTTT.

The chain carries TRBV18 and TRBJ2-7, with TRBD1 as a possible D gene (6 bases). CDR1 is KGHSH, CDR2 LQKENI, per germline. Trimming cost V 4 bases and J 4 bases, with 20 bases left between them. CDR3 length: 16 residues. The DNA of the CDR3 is TGTGCCAGCTCACTGAGGACAGCCACAAGCCTTTACGAGCAGTACTTC. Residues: CASSLRTATSLYEQYF. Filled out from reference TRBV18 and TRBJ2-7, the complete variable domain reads NAGVMQNPRHLVRRRGQEARLRCSPMKGHSHVYWYRQLPEEGLKFMVYLQKENIIDESGMPKERFSAEFPKEGPSILRIQQVVRGDSAAYFCASSLRTATSLYEQYFGPGTRLTVT.

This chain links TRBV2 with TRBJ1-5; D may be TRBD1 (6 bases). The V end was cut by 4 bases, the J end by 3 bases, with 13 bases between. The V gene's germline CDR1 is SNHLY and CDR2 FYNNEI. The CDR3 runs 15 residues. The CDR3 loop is CASSAAQGNNQPQHF. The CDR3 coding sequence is TGTGCCAGCAGTGCGGCACAGGGAAACAATCAGCCCCAGCATTTT.

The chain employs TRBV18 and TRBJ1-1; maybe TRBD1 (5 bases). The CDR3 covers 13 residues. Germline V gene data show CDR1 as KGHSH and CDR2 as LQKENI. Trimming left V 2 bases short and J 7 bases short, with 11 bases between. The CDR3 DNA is TGTGCCAGCTCACCAACGACAGAATATGAAGCTTTCTTT. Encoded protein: CASSPTTEYEAFF.

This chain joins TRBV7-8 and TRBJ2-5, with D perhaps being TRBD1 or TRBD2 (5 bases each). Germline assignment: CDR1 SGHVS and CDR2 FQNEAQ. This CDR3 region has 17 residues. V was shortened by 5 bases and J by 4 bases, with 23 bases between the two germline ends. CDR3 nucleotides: TGTGCCAGCAGCCCGTCCGGGGAGCGGAAGGGGCTAGAGACCCAGTACTTC. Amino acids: CASSPSGERKGLETQYF.

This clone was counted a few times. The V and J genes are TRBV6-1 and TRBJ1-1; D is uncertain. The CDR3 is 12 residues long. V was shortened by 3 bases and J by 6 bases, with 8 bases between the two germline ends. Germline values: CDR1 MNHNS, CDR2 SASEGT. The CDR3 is CASSDPLAEAFF. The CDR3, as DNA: TGTGCCAGCAGTGATCCCCTCGCTGAAGCTTTCTTT.

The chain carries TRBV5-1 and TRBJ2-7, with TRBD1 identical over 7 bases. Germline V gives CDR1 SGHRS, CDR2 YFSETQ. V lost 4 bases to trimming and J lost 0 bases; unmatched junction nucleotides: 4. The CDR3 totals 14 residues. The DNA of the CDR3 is TGCGCCAGCAGCCGACAGGGTTTCTCCTACGAGCAGTACTTC. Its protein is CASSRQGFSYEQYF. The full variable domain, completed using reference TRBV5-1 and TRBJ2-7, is KAGVTQTPRYLIKTRGQQVTLSCSPISGHRSVSWYQQTPGQGLQFLFEYFSETQRNKGNFPGRFSGRQFSNSRSEMNVSTLELGDSALYLCASSRQGFSYEQYFGPGTRLTVT.

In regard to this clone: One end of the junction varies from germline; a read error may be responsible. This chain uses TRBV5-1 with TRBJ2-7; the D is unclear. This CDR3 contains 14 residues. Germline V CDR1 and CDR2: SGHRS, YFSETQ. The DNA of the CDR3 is TGCGCCAGCACCTTGAGCTTAGTGAACTACGAGCAGTACTTC. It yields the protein CASTLSLVNYEQYF.

As DNA, the CDR3 is TGTGCCAGCAGCTTAGGGACAGGCTATGGCTACACCTTC. Its translation is CASSLGTGYGYTF. This chain joins TRBV7-9 and TRBJ1-2, with 7 nucleotides matching TRBD1. CDR1 and CDR2 (germline): SEHNR, FQNEAQ (reference sequence). V was pared by 1 base and J by 4 bases, with 0 bases of the junction left unmatched. The CDR3 length is 13 residues.

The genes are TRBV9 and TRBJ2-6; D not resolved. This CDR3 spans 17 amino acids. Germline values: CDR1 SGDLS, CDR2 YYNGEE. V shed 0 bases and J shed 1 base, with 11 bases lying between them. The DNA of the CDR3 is TGTGCCAGCAGCGTAGCTGGGGTTTTATCTGGGGCCAACGTCCTGACTTTC. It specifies CASSVAGVLSGANVLTF.

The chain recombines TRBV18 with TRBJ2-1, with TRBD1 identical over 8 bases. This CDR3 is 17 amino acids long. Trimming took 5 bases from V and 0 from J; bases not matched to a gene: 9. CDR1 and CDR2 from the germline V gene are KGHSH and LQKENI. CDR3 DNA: TGTGCCAGCTCATTCGGACAGGGAATGGGCTCCTACAATGAGCAGTTCTTC. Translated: CASSFGQGMGSYNEQFF. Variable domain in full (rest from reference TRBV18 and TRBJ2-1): NAGVMQNPRHLVRRRGQEARLRCSPMKGHSHVYWYRQLPEEGLKFMVYLQKENIIDESGMPKERFSAEFPKEGPSILRIQQVVRGDSAAYFCASSFGQGMGSYNEQFFGPGTRLTVL.

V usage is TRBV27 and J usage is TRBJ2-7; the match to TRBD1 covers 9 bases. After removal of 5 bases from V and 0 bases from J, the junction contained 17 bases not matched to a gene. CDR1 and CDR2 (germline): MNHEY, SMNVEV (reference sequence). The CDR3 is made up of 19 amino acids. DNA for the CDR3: TGTGCCAGCAGTGTTATGGGGAGACTACCGGGACAGGGCTCCTACGAGCAGTACTTC. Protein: CASSVMGRLPGQGSYEQYF.

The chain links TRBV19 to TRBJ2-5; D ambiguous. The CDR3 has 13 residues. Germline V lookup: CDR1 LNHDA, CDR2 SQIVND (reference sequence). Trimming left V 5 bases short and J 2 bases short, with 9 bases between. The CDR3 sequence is CASSWNGQETQYF. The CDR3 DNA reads TGTGCCAGTAGTTGGAACGGGCAAGAGACCCAGTACTTC.